These 16 T cell receptor beta chains were sequenced from one sample in a study of regulatory T cells in long-lasting Graves disease. Arm-PCR of CDR3 regions and iRepertoire HTBI primers were the basis on which TCR beta libraries were built. TCRdb redid the calling of the multiplex PCR reads with MiXCR, one entry per CDR3 protein. This table holds roughly 430,000 distinct CDR3 sequences, about 17% found once. As for time point: newly diagnosed GD, antithyroid drugs for less than 3 months. PBMC-extracted RNA yielded the TCR library. The same data also contributed to another study, on T cells in Graves' hyperthyroidism and ophthalmopathy.

The material sequenced was peripheral blood mononuclear cells (PBMCs), taken at new diagnosis, from a patient treated with antithyroid drugs. The receptor set was obtained from a woman in her twenties or thirties with Graves disease.

There are many counts of this clonotype. The V and J genes are TRBV28 and TRBJ1-1; D not resolved. CDR1 and CDR2 (germline): MDHEN, SYDVKM. Trimming left V 5 bases short and J 7 bases short, with 8 bases between. The CDR3 contains 11 residues. The chain's CDR3 is CASSRTNEAFF. DNA for the CDR3: TGTGCCAGCAGTCGGACGAATGAAGCTTTCTTT.

This clonotype came up many times. This chain uses TRBV18 with TRBJ1-1; D is undetermined. CDR1 is KGHSH and CDR2 is LQKENI in the germline V gene. The CDR3 contains 17 residues. Trimming stripped 3 bases from V and 0 bases from J, with 17 bases between. The CDR3 here is CASSPLQEPLLNTEAFF. In DNA, the CDR3 is TGTGCCAGCTCACCCCTGCAGGAACCTTTATTGAACACTGAAGCTTTCTTT. The full variable domain, with the rest looked up from reference TRBV18 and TRBJ1-1, is NAGVMQNPRHLVRRRGQEARLRCSPMKGHSHVYWYRQLPEEGLKFMVYLQKENIIDESGMPKERFSAEFPKEGPSILRIQQVVRGDSAAYFCASSPLQEPLLNTEAFFGQGTRLTVV.

V usage is TRBV4-2 and J usage is TRBJ2-5; D might be TRBD2 (6 bases). The germline CDR1 and CDR2 sequences are LGHNA and YNFKEQ. CDR3 length: 14 amino acids. The V end lost 1 base, the J end lost 4 bases, and 10 bases lay between the germline ends. CDR3 loop: CASSQVSGRETQYF. CDR3 in DNA: TGTGCCAGCAGCCAAGTCTCCGGGAGAGAGACCCAGTACTTC.

This clonotype was counted a few times. The V call is TRBV9, the J call TRBJ2-2; 9 positions agree with TRBD2. The length of the CDR3 is 15 residues. Per the germline V gene, CDR1 is SGDLS and CDR2 is YYNGEE. The ends lost 0 bases at V and 5 bases at J; junction bases unmatched: 2. CDR3: CASSVGLAGTGELFF. The CDR3 DNA is TGTGCCAGCAGCGTAGGTCTAGCGGGGACCGGGGAGCTGTTTTTT.

This clonotype was found many times. The chain recombines TRBV18 with TRBJ1-5; weak D call: TRBD1 (5 bases). CDR3 length equals 14 residues. V lost 3 bases to trimming and J lost 2 bases, with 8 bases between them. Germline assignment: CDR1 KGHSH and CDR2 LQKENI. This CDR3 is CASSPGRGNQPQHF. The CDR3 DNA reads TGTGCCAGCTCACCGGGACGTGGCAATCAGCCCCAGCATTTT. The whole variable domain, remainder taken from reference TRBV18 and TRBJ1-5, is NAGVMQNPRHLVRRRGQEARLRCSPMKGHSHVYWYRQLPEEGLKFMVYLQKENIIDESGMPKERFSAEFPKEGPSILRIQQVVRGDSAAYFCASSPGRGNQPQHFGDGTRLSIL.

Only a few counts were recorded for this clonotype. This sequence joins TRBV4-1 and TRBJ2-1, with D possibly matching TRBD1 (5 bases). V lost 3 bases and J 0 bases, leaving 15 bases between the germline ends. This CDR3 spans 17 amino acids. CDR1 MGHRA and CDR2 YSYEKL come from the germline V gene. The CDR3 is CASSHRAQGSSYNEQFF. For the CDR3, the DNA is TGCGCCAGCAGCCACCGGGCGCAGGGTAGCTCCTACAATGAGCAGTTCTTC.

This clonotype was detected many times. V gene TRBV15 combines with J gene TRBJ2-1, with 7 bases that match TRBD2. This CDR3 spans 17 amino acids. Germline CDR1 reads LNHNV; CDR2 reads YYDKDF (reference sequence). With V trimmed by 5 bases and J by 5 bases, 15 bases remained unmatched. CDR3 loop: CATSGAKAGVIHNEQFF. Written as DNA, the CDR3 is TGTGCCACCAGCGGGGCGAAGGCGGGAGTAATTCACAATGAGCAGTTCTTC. Looking up the rest from reference TRBV15 and TRBJ2-1 gives the full variable domain: DAMVIQNPRYQVTQFGKPVTLSCSQTLNHNVMYWYQQKSSQAPKLLFHYYDKDFNNEADTPDNFQSRRPNTSFCFLDIRSPGLGDTAMYLCATSGAKAGVIHNEQFFGPGTRLTVL.

This clonotype was seen ten or more times. This chain uses TRBV12-3 or TRBV12-4 with TRBJ1-3; unclear D gene. There are 15 residues in the CDR3. V was shortened by 4 bases and J by 0 bases, with 10 bases between the two germline ends. The CDR3 protein is CASSYVTTSGNTIYF. As DNA, the CDR3 is TGTGCCAGCAGTTACGTGACCACCTCTGGAAACACCATATATTTT.

This chain joins TRBV6-8 and TRBJ2-7; 7 bases line up with TRBD1. The CDR3 spans 17 residues. Germline values: CDR1 MNHGY, CDR2 SAAAGT. After removal of 2 bases from V and 5 bases from J, the junction contained 15 bases not matched to a gene. CDR3 sequence: CASSYQRPGQRRHEQYF. CDR3 in DNA: TGTGCCAGCAGTTACCAAAGACCGGGACAGAGGAGGCACGAGCAGTACTTC.

The rearrangement links TRBV6-2 or TRBV6-3 to TRBJ1-3; D possibly corresponds to TRBD1 (5 bases). Germline V gene lookup returns CDR1 MNHEY and CDR2 SVGEGT. The CDR3 runs to 16 residues. V lost 0 bases, J lost 2 bases, and 11 bases lay in between. The CDR3 coding sequence is TGTGCCAGCAGTTACTCGCCCGGGGGAACTGGAAACACCATATATTTT. As protein: CASSYSPGGTGNTIYF.

This clonotype was observed many times. The chain carries TRBV20-1 and TRBJ2-7, with 9 bases aligning to TRBD2. Germline CDR1 and CDR2: DFQATT and SNEGSKA (reference sequence). This CDR3 spans 14 amino acids. Unmatched junction bases numbered 3, after V lost 0 bases and J lost 3 bases. The CDR3 coding sequence is TGCAGTGCTAGAGAGGGGACTAGCAGCTACGAGCAGTACTTC. Encoded protein: CSAREGTSSYEQYF.

At least ten counts were recorded for this clonotype. The chain combines TRBV18 with TRBJ2-1; 12 nucleotides agree with TRBD2. The V segment lost 3 bases and the J segment 9 bases; nucleotides outside the gene matches: 12. CDR1 is KGHSH, CDR2 LQKENI, per germline. The CDR3 has 17 amino acids. The CDR3 DNA reads as TGTGCCAGCTCACCTCAAATCGGACTAGCGGGGATCCGTGAGCAGTTCTTC. This encodes CASSPQIGLAGIREQFF. The full variable domain, with the rest looked up from reference TRBV18 and TRBJ2-1, is NAGVMQNPRHLVRRRGQEARLRCSPMKGHSHVYWYRQLPEEGLKFMVYLQKENIIDESGMPKERFSAEFPKEGPSILRIQQVVRGDSAAYFCASSPQIGLAGIREQFFGPGTRLTVL.

The chain recombines TRBV7-3 with TRBJ2-1; 8 nucleotides match TRBD1. The CDR3 loop spans 16 amino acids. V dropped 1 base and J dropped 7; count of bases not matched to a gene: 9. CDR1 is SGHTA and CDR2 is FQGTGA in the germline V gene. CDR3 in DNA: TGTGCCAGCAGCTTAAAAGGGGCAGGGGGCTGGAATGAGCAGTTCTTC. Translation gives CASSLKGAGGWNEQFF.

This clonotype is a singleton in its sample. This chain links TRBV27 with TRBJ1-5, with D hard to call. The germline CDR1 and CDR2 sequences are MNHEY and SMNVEV (reference sequence). V lost 0 bases and J 4 bases, leaving 10 bases between the germline ends. The CDR3 runs to 15 residues. The CDR3 region is CASSLSSVGNQPQHF. Here the CDR3 DNA reads TGTGCCAGCAGTTTATCTTCTGTGGGGAATCAGCCCCAGCATTTT.

This clonotype was counted at least ten times. V usage is TRBV18 and J usage is TRBJ2-7; D unresolved. This CDR3 is 11 amino acids long. V shed 6 bases and J shed 5 bases, with 8 bases lying between them. The germline gives CDR1 KGHSH, CDR2 LQKENI. This chain's CDR3 is CASSSYDEQYF. The CDR3 coding sequence is TGTGCCAGCTCTTCCTACGACGAGCAGTACTTC.

This clonotype was recorded at least ten times. The chain couples TRBV3-1 to TRBJ2-5, with no clear D. V was cut by 0 bases and J by 5 bases, with 10 bases left in between. The CDR3 contains 14 residues. The germline V gene has CDR1 LGHDT and CDR2 YNNKEL (reference sequence). In DNA form, the CDR3 reads TGTGCCAGCAGCCAAGATTTCTCAGACGAGACCCAGTACTTC. This translates into CASSQDFSDETQYF.